The clone carrying this T cell receptor (beta chain) was found a few times. Its specificity is unknown. A 5'RACE reaction primed in the constant segment made cDNA libraries of TCR alpha and TCR beta, and these carried sample barcodes and UMIs. TCRdb reprocessed the 5' RACE reads with MiXCR, giving one entry per CDR3 protein. The sample lists about 470,000 distinct CDR3 sequences, approximately 23% occurring once. Trimming removed 0 bases at V and 1 base at J, with 14 bases between. This CDR3 has 17 residues. The germline V gene encodes CDR1 SGHAT and CDR2 FQNNGV. This record comes from a study of T-cell memory formation after mild COVID-19. Study-wide points: Contracting CD4+ clones were located mainly in CM and EM, and CD8+ clones in EMRA. Pre-infection memory contained some responding clones, which suggested that cross-reactive memory had joined. Later expanders leaned CD4+, whereas day 15 to 85 contracting clones were balanced CD4/CD8.

The receptor was isolated from an adult woman who had mild COVID-19 (a few samples of this study predate the infection). Cell type and time point are not known. The sample consisted of PBMCs or a T cell subset sorted from them (not recorded which). This chain uses TRBV11-2 with TRBJ2-3; D unclear. The CDR3 nucleotides read TGTGCCAGCAGCTTAGATCAAGTTGGGATCGGCACAGATACGCAGTATTTT. This codes for CASSLDQVGIGTDTQYF.